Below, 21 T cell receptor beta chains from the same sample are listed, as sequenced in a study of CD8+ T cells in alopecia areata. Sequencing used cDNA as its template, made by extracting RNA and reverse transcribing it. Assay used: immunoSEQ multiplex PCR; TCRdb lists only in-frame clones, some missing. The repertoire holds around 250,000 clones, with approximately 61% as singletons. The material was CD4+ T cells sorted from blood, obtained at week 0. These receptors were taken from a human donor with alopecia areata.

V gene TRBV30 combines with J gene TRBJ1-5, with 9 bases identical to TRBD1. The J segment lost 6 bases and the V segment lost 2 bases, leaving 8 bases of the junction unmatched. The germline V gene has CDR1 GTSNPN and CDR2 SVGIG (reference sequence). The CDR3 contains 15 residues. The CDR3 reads CAWSRLQGAIQPQHF. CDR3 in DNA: TGTGCCTGGAGTCGGTTACAGGGGGCTATTCAGCCCCAGCATTTT.

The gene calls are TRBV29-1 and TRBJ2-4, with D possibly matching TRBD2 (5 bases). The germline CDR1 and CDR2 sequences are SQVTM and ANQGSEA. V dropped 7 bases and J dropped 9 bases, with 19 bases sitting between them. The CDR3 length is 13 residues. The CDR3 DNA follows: TGCAGCGCTCAGAGACTGGATGAGGGCATTCAGTACTTC. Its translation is CSAQRLDEGIQYF.

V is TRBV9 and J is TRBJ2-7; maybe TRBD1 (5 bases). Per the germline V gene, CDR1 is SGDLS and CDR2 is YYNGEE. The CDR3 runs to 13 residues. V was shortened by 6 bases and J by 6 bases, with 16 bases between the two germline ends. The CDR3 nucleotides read TGTGCCAGCACCGCAGGGTTATACGGCGAGCAGTACTTC. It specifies CASTAGLYGEQYF. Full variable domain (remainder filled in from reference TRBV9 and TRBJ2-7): DSGVTQTPKHLITATGQRVTLRCSPRSGDLSVYWYQQSLDQGLQFLIQYYNGEERAKGNILERFSAQQFPDLHSELNLSSLELGDSALYFCASTAGLYGEQYFGPGTRLTVT.

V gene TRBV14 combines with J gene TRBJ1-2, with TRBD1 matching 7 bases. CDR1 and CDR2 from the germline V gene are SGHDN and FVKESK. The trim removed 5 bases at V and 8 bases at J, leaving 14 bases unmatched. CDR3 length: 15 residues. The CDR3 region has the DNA TGTGCCAGCAGCTTGGGACAGCGAGTAATCTGGGGCTACACCTTC. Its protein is CASSLGQRVIWGYTF.

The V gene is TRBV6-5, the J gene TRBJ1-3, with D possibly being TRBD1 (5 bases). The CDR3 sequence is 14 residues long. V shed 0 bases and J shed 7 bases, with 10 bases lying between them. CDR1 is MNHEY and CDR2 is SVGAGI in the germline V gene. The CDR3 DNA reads TGTGCCAGCAGTTACTCGGGGGGATTGAACACCATATATTTT. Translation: CASSYSGGLNTIYF.

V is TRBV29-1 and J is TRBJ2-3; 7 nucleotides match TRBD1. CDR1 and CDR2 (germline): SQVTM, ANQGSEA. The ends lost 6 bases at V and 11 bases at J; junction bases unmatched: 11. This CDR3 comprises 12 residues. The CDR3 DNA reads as TGCAGCGTACAGGGGTCGGGCTTCAGGCAGTATTTT. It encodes CSVQGSGFRQYF.

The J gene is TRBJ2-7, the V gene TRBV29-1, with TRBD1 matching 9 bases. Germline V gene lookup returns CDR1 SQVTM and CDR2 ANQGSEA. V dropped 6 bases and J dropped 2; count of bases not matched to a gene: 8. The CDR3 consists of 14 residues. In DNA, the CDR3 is TGCAGCGTGGCTAACAGGGGGCTTACCTACGAGCAGTACTTC. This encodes CSVANRGLTYEQYF.

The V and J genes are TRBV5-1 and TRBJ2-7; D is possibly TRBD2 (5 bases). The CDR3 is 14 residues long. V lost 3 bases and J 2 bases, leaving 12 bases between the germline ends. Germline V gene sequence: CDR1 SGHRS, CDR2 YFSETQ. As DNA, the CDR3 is TGCGCCAGCAGCTCTGACGGAGGTACCTACGAGCAGTACTTC. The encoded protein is CASSSDGGTYEQYF.

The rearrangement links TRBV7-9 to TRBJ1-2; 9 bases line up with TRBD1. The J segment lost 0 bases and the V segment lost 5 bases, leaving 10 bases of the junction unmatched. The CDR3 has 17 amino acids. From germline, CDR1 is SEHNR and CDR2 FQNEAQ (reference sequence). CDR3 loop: CASSGGDRETSNYGYTF. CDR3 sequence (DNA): TGTGCCAGCAGCGGAGGGGACAGGGAAACTTCTAACTATGGCTACACCTTC. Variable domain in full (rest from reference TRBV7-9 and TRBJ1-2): DTGVSQNPRHKITKRGQNVTFRCDPISEHNRLYWYRQTLGQGPEFLTYFQNEAQLEKSRLLSDRFSAERPKGSFSTLEIQRTEQGDSAMYLCASSGGDRETSNYGYTFGSGTRLTVV.

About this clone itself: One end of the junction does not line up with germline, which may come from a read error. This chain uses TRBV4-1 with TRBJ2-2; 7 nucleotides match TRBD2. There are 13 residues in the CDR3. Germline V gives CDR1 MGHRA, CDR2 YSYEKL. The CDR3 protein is CASRPTSAGELFF. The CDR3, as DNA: TGTGCCAGCAGGCCCACTAGCGCCGGGGAGCTGTTTTTT.

The CDR3 DNA reads TGTGCCAGCAGCCAAGCTTTCCGCAGGGAACCTGGGAACACTGAAGCTTTCTTT. The encoded protein is CASSQAFRREPGNTEAFF. V gene TRBV4-2 combines with J gene TRBJ1-1; tentative D call: TRBD1 (5 bases). The V and J ends lost 1 base and 1 base respectively, with 19 bases between them. Germline V gene lookup returns CDR1 LGHNA and CDR2 YNFKEQ. The CDR3 extends over 18 amino acids.

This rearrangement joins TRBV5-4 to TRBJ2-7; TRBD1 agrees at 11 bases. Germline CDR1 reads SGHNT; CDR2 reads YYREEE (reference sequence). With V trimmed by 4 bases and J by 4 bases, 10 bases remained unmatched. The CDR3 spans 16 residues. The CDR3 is CASSPGTGGLGYEQYF. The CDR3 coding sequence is TGTGCCAGCAGCCCAGGGACAGGGGGACTAGGTTACGAGCAGTACTTC.

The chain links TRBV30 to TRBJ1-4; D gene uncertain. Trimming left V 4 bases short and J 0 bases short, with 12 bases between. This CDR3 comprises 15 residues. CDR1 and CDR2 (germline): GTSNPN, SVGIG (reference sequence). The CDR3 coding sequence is TGTGCCTGGAATCCGGCGGGTGCAACTAATGAAAAACTGTTTTTT. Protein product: CAWNPAGATNEKLFF.

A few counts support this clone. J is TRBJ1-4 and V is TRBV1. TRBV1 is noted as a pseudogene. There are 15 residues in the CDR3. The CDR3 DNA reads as TGCACCAGCAGCGAAGCCCGACAGGGAGGGGAAAAACTGTTTTTT. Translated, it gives CTSSEARQGGEKLFF.

The CDR3 loop reads CAARQGYTEAFF. The CDR3 DNA is TGTGCCGCCCGACAGGGGTACACTGAAGCTTTCTTT. This rearrangement joins TRBV30 to TRBJ1-1; 8 nucleotides agree with TRBD1. The CDR3 spans 12 residues. CDR1 GTSNPN and CDR2 SVGIG come from the germline V gene (reference sequence). V was pared by 8 bases and J by 3 bases, with 5 bases of the junction left unmatched.

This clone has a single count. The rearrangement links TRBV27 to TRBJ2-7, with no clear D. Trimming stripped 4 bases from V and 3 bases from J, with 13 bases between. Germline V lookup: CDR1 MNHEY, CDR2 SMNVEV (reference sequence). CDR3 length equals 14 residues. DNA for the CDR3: TGTGCCAGCAGTTCCCTCGGGCAAATCTACGAGCAGTACTTC. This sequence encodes CASSSLGQIYEQYF.

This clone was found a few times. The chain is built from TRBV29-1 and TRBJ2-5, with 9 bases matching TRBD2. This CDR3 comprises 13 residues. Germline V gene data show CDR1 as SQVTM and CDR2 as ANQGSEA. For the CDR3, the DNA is TGCAGTGCCCCGGGACTAGCTTCCGAGACCCAGTACTTC. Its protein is CSAPGLASETQYF.

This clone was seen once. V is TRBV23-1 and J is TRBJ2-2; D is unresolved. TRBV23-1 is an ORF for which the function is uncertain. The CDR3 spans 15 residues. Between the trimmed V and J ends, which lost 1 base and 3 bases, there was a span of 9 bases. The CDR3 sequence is CASSQCGCHTGELFF. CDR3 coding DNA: TGCGCCAGCAGTCAATGCGGCTGTCACACCGGGGAGCTGTTTTTT.

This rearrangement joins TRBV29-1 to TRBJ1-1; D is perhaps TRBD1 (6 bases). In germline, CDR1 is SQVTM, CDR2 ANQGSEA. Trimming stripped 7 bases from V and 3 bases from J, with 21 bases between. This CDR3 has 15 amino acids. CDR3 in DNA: TGCAGCGGCCGGCAAGGCTCCCCAGGGGACACTGAAGCTTTCTTT. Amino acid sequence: CSGRQGSPGDTEAFF. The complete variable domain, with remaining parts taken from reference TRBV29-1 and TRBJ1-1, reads SAVISQKPSRDICQRGTSLTIQCQVDSQVTMMFWYRQQPGQSLTLIATANQGSEATYESGFVIDKFPISRPNLTFSTLTVSNMSPEDSSIYLCSGRQGSPGDTEAFFGQGTRLTVV.

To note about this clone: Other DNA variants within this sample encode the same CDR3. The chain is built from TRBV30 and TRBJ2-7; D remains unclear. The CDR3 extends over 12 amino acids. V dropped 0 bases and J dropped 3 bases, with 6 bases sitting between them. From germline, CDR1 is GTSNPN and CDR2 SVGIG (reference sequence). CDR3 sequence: CAWSVASYEQYF. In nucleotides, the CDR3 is TGTGCCTGGAGTGTAGCTAGCTACGAGCAGTACTTC.

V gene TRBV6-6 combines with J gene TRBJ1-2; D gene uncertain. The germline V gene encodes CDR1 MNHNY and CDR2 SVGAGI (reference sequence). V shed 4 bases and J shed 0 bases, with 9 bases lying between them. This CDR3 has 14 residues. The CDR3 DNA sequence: TGTGCCAGCAGTTCCGGACGGACTAACTATGGCTACACCTTC. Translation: CASSSGRTNYGYTF.